This T cell receptor (beta chain) was identified in a study of T cell repertoires in cytomegalovirus infection (dated by TCRdb to about 2019). General notes on the study: Donor HLA type was relevant to the analysis, because carriage of CMV infection together with the matching HLA type was indicated by public TCR beta signatures.

This clonotype was picked up many times. Its antigen remains unidentified. No much larger clone is present one base from it, and per-base qualities are unavailable. Sequencing used an Illumina HiSeq 1500. TCRdb reanalyzed the raw reads on its own, using fastp at Q25 for trimming and MiXCR for clone calling, and kept in-frame beta chains. CDR3 protein sequences are deduplicated, and each keeps its most common genes and DNA. Counted in this sample were 210,000 or so distinct CDR3 sequences; 6.5% of them appeared once. The ten top clones hold around 6.5% of the sample. Study-level results and caveats: In the ex vivo response, HLA-C-restricted CMV-specific TCR beta clonotypes were dominant, and in two of eight donors the single most frequent clonotype came from this HLA-C-restricted group. In both this cohort and an independent cohort of some 380 donors, the cumulative frequency of public TCR beta family members distinguished carriers of CMV infection plus the relevant HLA type.

The sequence derives from a human donor in good health (CMV status not recorded). Some clones in this sample may be carry-over from other donors' samples. The specimen was PBMCs.

The nucleotide sequence reads as follows: TGCAGTGTCCAACGACCCGGGACTATTCTGAATACGCAGTATTTT. Its amino acids are CSVQRPGTILNTQYF. Recombination joined TRBV20-1 with TRBJ2-3, with TRBD2 matching 7 junction bases. The germline V gene encodes CDR1 DFQATT and CDR2 SNEGSKA (reference sequence). The V end gives up 7 bases and the J end 7 bases, leaving 17 bases in the junction not matched to a gene. The CDR3, cysteine through phenylalanine, is 15 amino acids long. Only CDR3 DNA is held: 45 bases, read in frame from base 1.